This passage covers 5 T cell receptor beta chains from one sample sequenced in a study of cytomegalovirus exposure and HLA in healthy donors. With 60 Vbeta and 13 Jbeta primers, the PCR was carried out. TCRdb keeps only in-frame clones here, not all; method: immunoSEQ multiplex PCR. The table lists 100,000 to 150,000 clones, roughly 8.8% of them singletons. The sample was PBMCs. Receptors originate from a woman in her thirties or forties in good health and CMV-seropositive.

V gene TRBV4-1 combines with J gene TRBJ1-4; TRBD1 matches 9 bases. In germline, CDR1 is MGHRA, CDR2 YSYEKL. The junction had 6 bases not matched to a gene; V was cut back by 4 bases and J by 3 bases. The CDR3 runs 16 residues. The CDR3 nucleotides are TGCGCCAGCAGCCTATCCGGGACAGGGTCTAATGAAAAACTGTTTTTT. As protein: CASSLSGTGSNEKLFF.

The sample holds a few counts of this clone. This chain uses TRBV6-5 with TRBJ1-2, with no clear D. From germline, CDR1 is MNHEY and CDR2 SVGAGI. The CDR3 length is 14 residues. V shed 0 bases and J shed 6 bases, with 11 bases lying between them. CDR3 DNA: TGTGCCAGCAGTTACTCGCGGGCCAGTGATGGCTACACCTTC. This gives the protein CASSYSRASDGYTF.

This clone was seen only a few times. This chain links TRBV19 with TRBJ2-1; D perhaps matches TRBD1 (5 bases). CDR1 LNHDA and CDR2 SQIVND come from the germline V gene (reference sequence). This CDR3 has 14 residues. V lost 1 base, J lost 3 bases, and 7 bases lay in between. CDR3 DNA: TGTGCCAGTAGTATAGGTCAGGGCTACAATGAGCAGTTCTTC. Translating it yields CASSIGQGYNEQFF.

This clone was seen a handful of times. The rearrangement uses TRBV7-3 and TRBJ2-2; D remains ambiguous. V shed 2 bases and J shed 7 bases, with 8 bases lying between them. CDR1 and CDR2 from the germline V gene are SGHTA and FQGTGA. The CDR3 spans 13 residues. CDR3 nucleotides: TGTGCCAGCAGCTTAGGTCACAACGGGGAGCTGTTTTTT. Its translation is CASSLGHNGELFF. Full variable domain (rest looked up from reference TRBV7-3 and TRBJ2-2): GAGVSQTPSNKVTEKGKYVELRCDPISGHTALYWYRQSLGQGPEFLIYFQGTGAADDSGLPNDRFFAVRPEGSVSTLKIQRTERGDSAVYLCASSLGHNGELFFGEGSRLTVL.

This clone was recorded a few times. This chain links TRBV6-4 with TRBJ2-7; TRBD2 matches 8 bases. The junction had 11 bases not matched to a gene; V was cut back by 8 bases and J by 2 bases. The CDR3 consists of 15 residues. Germline values: CDR1 MRHNA, CDR2 SNTAGT. This CDR3 is CASYLWAGGTYEQYF. The CDR3 coding sequence is TGTGCCAGCTACCTCTGGGCGGGGGGAACCTACGAGCAGTACTTC.